This TCR beta chain was sequenced in a study of spatial heterogeneity in lung cancer. Study information: Detection consistently captured more beta-chain sequences than alpha-chain sequences.

This clonotype was seen many times. V was pared by 6 bases and J by 1 base, with 3 bases between. The CDR3 sequence is 11 residues long. A distinct unique molecular identifier was carried by each TCR cDNA molecule. TCRdb re-analysed the 5' RACE reads in MiXCR, keeping a single row per CDR3 protein. The profile shows about 38,000 distinct CDR3 sequences, 6.5% to 9.5% of them singletons. As to time point: sample taken at primary tumor resection. Donors were 72 untreated early-stage non-small cell lung cancer patients. Tumor, nontumor lung or frozen PBMC supplied whole RNA, sequenced without sorting. The source is a male donor with early-stage non-small cell lung cancer. Sequencing used PBMCs, obtained at surgery. The chain joins TRBV12-3 or TRBV12-4 to TRBJ1-2; D uncertain. The CDR3 is CASSLNYGYTF. CDR3 nucleotide sequence: TGTGCCAGCAGCCTTAACTATGGCTACACCTTC.